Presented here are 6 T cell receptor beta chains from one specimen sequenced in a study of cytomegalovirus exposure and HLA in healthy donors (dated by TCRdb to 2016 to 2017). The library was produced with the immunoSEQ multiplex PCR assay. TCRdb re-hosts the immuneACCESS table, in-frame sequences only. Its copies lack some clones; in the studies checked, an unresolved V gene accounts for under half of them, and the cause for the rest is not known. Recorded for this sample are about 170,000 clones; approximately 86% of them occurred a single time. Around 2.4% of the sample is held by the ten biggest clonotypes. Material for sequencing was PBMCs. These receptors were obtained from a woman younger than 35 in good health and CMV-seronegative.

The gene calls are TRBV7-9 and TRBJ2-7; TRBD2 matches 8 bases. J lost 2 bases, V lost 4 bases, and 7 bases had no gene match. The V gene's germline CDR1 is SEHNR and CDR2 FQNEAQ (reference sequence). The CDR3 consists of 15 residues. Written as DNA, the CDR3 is TGTGCCAGCAGCTCACCGCCGGGACTAGCCTACGAGCAGTACTTC. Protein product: CASSSPPGLAYEQYF.

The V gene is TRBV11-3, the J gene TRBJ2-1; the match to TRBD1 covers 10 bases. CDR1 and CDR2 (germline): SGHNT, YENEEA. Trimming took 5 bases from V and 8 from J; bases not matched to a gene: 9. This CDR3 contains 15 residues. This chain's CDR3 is CASSPEDRGGDEQFF. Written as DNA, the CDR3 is TGTGCCAGCAGCCCCGAGGACAGGGGGGGCGATGAGCAGTTCTTC.

For the CDR3, the DNA is TGTGCCATACAGGGAGCGCAGTTCTTC. Its protein is CAIQGAQFF. The V and J genes are TRBV6-1 and TRBJ2-1; maybe TRBD1 (6 bases). The CDR3 runs to 9 residues. With 10 bases removed from V and 12 bases from J, the gap between germline ends came to 10 bases. Germline lookup yields CDR1 MNHNS and CDR2 SASEGT.

CDR3 region: CASSSGVLPESTLNSPLHF. The DNA of the CDR3 is TGCGCCAGCAGCTCCGGGGTGTTACCGGAGTCGACGCTTAATTCACCCCTCCACTTT. V usage is TRBV5-1 and J usage is TRBJ1-6; D not certain. The CDR3 has 19 residues. Germline loops: CDR1 SGHRS, CDR2 YFSETQ. Trimming removed 3 bases from V and 6 bases from J, with 25 bases in between.

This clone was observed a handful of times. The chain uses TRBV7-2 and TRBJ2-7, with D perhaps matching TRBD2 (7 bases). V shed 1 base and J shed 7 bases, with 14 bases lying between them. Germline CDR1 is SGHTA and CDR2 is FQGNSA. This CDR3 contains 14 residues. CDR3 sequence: CASSLDGGRWEQYF. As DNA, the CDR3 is TGTGCCAGCAGCTTAGACGGGGGGCGCTGGGAGCAGTACTTC.

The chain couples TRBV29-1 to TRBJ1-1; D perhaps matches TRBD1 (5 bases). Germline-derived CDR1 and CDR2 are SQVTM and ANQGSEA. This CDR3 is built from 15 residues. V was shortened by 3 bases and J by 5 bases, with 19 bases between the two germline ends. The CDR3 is CSVDASGGGKTEAFF. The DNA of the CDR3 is TGCAGCGTTGACGCTTCGGGGGGGGGAAAGACTGAAGCTTTCTTT.